The entry that follows covers one T cell receptor (beta chain) sequence. What it binds is not known. This entry comes from a study of T-cell reconstitution after alpha-beta-depleted transplantation in children. V was trimmed by 2 bases and J by 0 bases, leaving 16 bases between them. The CDR3 loop spans 18 amino acids. Unique molecular identifiers were used to barcode this TCRbeta library. A single record per CDR3 protein comes from TCRdb applying MiXCR to the PCR reads. The sample carries fewer than 700,000 distinct CDR3 sequences, 20% to 25% recorded once. Study results and limitations: For some patients, TCRbeta diversity was high at day 60 because of recipient T cells and thymic progenitors that survived. Expanded graft clones numbering several hundred reportedly gave rise to alpha-beta T cells about two months after transplant. One year post-transplant, T-cell counts and diversity were largely derived from T cells produced anew.

The clonotype was recovered from a boy under two years old who had a stem cell transplant for acute myeloid leukemia, so the T cells may come from the graft donor. The starting material was PBMCs, mostly from graft donor cells, obtained 360 days after TCRalphabeta/CD19-depleted stem cell transplant. This chain joins TRBV12-3 or TRBV12-4 and TRBJ2-2; a possible D gene is TRBD1 (5 bases). The DNA of the CDR3 is TGTGCCAGCAGTTTAAGACAGCCTCTCTTTACGAACACCGGGGAGCTGTTTTTT. Its protein product is CASSLRQPLFTNTGELFF.